There are a few counts of the clone carrying this T cell receptor beta chain. Unmatched junction bases numbered 8, after V lost 5 bases and J lost 3 bases. The CDR3 has 16 amino acids. CDR1 is MNHEY and CDR2 is SMNVEV in the germline V gene (reference sequence). The sample comes from a study of blood T cell repertoires in COVID-19. Across the whole study: Sources were T cells, B-cell-depleted T cells, or PBMCs; the material itself was cDNA or gDNA.

In the original analysis: Nucleated cell number was recorded as an estimate derived from reference gene primer amplification. Measured with immunoSEQ multiplex PCR; TCRdb has only the in-frame clones, and not every one. That table gives V, J and clone size, and the DNA gave D and trimming. The table has roughly 250,000 clones, roughly 86% seen once; the top ten hold roughly 2.5%. This receptor was identified in a woman between 45 and 65 years old with acute or convalescent COVID-19. The chain has TRBV27 and TRBJ2-3; 10 bases line up with TRBD2. Sequencing was carried out using peripheral blood. The CDR3: CASSPRTSGQTDTQYF. The CDR3 nucleotides are TGTGCCAGCAGTCCACGGACTAGCGGACAAACAGATACGCAGTATTTT.